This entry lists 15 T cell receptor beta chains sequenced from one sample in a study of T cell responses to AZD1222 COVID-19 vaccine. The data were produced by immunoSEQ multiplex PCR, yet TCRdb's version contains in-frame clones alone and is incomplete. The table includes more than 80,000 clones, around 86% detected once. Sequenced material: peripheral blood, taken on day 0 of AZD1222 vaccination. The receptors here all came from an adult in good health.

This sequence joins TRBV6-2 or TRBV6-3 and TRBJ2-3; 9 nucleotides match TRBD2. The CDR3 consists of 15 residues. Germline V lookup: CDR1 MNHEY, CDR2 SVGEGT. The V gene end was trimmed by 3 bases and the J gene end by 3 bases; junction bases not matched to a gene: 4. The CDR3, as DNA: TGTGCCAGCAGTTATAGCGGGAGTGCGACAGATACGCAGTATTTT. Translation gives CASSYSGSATDTQYF.

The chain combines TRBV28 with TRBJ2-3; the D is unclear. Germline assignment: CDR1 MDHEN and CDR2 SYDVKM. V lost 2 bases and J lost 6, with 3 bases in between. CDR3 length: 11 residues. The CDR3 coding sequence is TGTGCCAGCAGTTTACGGGATACGCAGTATTTT. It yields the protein CASSLRDTQYF.

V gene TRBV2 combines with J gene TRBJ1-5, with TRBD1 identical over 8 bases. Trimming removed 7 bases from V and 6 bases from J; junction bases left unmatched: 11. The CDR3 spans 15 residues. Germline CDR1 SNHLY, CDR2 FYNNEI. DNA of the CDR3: TGTGCCAGCACTTTCGACAGGGGAAACGGTCAGCCCCAGCATTTT. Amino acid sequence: CASTFDRGNGQPQHF. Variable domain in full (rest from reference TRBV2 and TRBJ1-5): EPEVTQTPSHQVTQMGQEVILRCVPISNHLYFYWYRQILGQKVEFLVSFYNNEISEKSEIFDDQFSVERPDGSNFTLKIRSTKLEDSAMYFCASTFDRGNGQPQHFGDGTRLSIL.

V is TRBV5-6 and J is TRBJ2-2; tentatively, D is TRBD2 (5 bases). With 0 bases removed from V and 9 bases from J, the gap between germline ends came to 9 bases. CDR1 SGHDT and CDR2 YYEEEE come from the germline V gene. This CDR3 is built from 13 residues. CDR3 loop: CASSLGLGRELFF. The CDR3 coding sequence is TGTGCCAGCAGCTTGGGGCTCGGGAGGGAGCTGTTTTTT.

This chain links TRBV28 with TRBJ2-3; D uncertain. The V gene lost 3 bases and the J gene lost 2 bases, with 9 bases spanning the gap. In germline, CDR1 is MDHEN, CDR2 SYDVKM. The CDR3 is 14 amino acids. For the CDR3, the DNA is TGTGCCAGCAGTTTGGGGATAGCCACAGATACGCAGTATTTT. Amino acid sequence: CASSLGIATDTQYF.

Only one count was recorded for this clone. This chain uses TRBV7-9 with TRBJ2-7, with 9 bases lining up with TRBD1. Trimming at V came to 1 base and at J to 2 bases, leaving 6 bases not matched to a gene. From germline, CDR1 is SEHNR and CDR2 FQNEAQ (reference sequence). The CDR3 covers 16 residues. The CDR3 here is CASSLELGQGTYEQYF. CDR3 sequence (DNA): TGTGCCAGCAGCTTAGAGCTGGGACAGGGAACCTACGAGCAGTACTTC.

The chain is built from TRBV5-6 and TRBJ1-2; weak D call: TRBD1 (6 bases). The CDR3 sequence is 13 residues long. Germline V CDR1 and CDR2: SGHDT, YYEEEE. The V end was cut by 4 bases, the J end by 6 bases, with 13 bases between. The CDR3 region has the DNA TGTGCCAGCAGCGCACGCTCAGGGGATGGCTACACCTTC. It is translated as CASSARSGDGYTF.

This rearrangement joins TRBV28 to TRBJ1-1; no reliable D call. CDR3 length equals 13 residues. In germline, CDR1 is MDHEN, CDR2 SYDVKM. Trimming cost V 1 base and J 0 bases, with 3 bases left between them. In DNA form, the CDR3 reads TGTGCCAGCAGTTTATCACTGAACACTGAAGCTTTCTTT. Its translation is CASSLSLNTEAFF.

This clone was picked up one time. The CDR3 sequence: CRGARGGRAPGDEQYF. DNA of the CDR3: TGCCGCGGCGCCCGGGGGGGGAGGGCTCCGGGGGACGAGCAGTACTTC. V gene TRBV29-1 combines with J gene TRBJ2-7; 8 positions agree with TRBD2. Germline values: CDR1 SQVTM, CDR2 ANQGSEA. The CDR3 runs 16 residues.

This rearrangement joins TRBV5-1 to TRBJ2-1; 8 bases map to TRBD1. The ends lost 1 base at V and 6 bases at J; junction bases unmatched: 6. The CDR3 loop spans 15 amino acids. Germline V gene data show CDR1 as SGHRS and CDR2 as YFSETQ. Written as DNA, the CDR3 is TGCGCCAGCAGCTTGAGTCAGGGGGCGACCAATGAGCAGTTCTTC. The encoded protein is CASSLSQGATNEQFF.

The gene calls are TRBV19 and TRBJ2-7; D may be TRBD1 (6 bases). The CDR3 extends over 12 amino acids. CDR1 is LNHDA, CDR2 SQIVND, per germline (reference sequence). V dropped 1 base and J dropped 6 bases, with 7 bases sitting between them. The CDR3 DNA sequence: TGTGCCAGTAGTATAGCCAGGGGCGAGCAGTACTTC. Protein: CASSIARGEQYF.

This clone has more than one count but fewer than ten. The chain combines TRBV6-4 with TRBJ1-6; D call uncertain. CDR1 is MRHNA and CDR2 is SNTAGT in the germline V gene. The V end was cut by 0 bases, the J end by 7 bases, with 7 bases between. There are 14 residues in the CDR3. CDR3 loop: CASSDSSRNSPLHF. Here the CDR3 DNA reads TGTGCCAGCAGTGACTCTTCGAGGAATTCACCCCTCCACTTT.

CDR3 sequence: CASSVARGNQPQHF. The DNA for the CDR3 is TGTGCCAGTAGTGTAGCGAGAGGCAATCAGCCCCAGCATTTT. The chain is built from TRBV19 and TRBJ1-5; D is unclear. The V end was cut by 5 bases, the J end by 2 bases, with 10 bases between. This CDR3 has 14 amino acids. Germline V gene sequence: CDR1 LNHDA, CDR2 SQIVND (reference sequence).

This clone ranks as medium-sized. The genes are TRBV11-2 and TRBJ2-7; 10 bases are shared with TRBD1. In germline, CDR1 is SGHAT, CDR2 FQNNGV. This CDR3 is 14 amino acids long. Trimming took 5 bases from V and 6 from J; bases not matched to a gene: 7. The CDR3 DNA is TGTGCCAGCAGCGACCGGGACAGGGGCGGCGAGCAGTACTTC. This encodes CASSDRDRGGEQYF.

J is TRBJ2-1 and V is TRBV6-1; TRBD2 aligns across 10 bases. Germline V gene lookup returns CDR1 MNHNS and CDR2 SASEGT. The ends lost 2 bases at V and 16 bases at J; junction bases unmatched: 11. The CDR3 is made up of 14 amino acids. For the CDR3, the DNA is TGTGCCAGCAGTGAATCGGCTAGGAGGACTAGCGGCTTCTTC. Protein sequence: CASSESARRTSGFF.